This passage covers 7 T cell receptor beta chains from one sample sequenced in a study of T-cell reconstitution after alpha-beta-depleted transplantation in children. Unique molecular identifiers were used to barcode this TCRbeta library. In TCRdb, the PCR reads were re-called with MiXCR into one record per CDR3 protein. The sample lists roughly 590,000 distinct CDR3 sequences, around a sixth occurring once. Sample: PBMCs from the stem cell graft donor, taken from the stem cell graft. All receptors come from a human donor who donated a stem cell graft to a child with acute myeloid leukemia.

The chain links TRBV12-3 or TRBV12-4 to TRBJ2-3; D unresolved. The V and J ends lost 0 bases and 6 bases respectively, with 13 bases between them. CDR3 length: 15 residues. This chain's CDR3 is CASSLAYRQTDTQYF. The CDR3 DNA reads TGTGCCAGCAGTTTAGCTTATAGGCAAACGGATACGCAGTATTTT.

This clonotype was counted only a few times. This chain connects TRBV20-1 to TRBJ1-3; D may be TRBD1 (5 bases). The CDR3 is 13 residues long. The germline CDR1 and CDR2 sequences are DFQATT and SNEGSKA (reference sequence). Trimming removed 7 bases at V and 0 bases at J, with 10 bases between. This CDR3 reads CSVLGDSGNTIYF. CDR3 sequence (DNA): TGCAGTGTTTTGGGGGACTCTGGAAACACCATATATTTT.

This clonotype was seen more than once but under ten times. The rearrangement joins TRBV7-3 to TRBJ2-1; 8 bases agree with TRBD2. Germline CDR1 reads SGHTA; CDR2 reads FQGTGA. V shed 2 bases and J 7 bases; nucleotides not matched to a gene: 13. CDR3 length equals 17 residues. The CDR3 bases are TGTGCCAGCAGCTTATGGGCGACCCGGGGGGGGCAGAATGAGCAGTTCTTC. Encoded protein: CASSLWATRGGQNEQFF.

The rearrangement joins TRBV13 to TRBJ2-7; D remains ambiguous. This CDR3 comprises 14 residues. From germline, CDR1 is PRHDT and CDR2 FYEKMQ (reference sequence). V was cut by 10 bases and J by 0 bases, with 16 bases left in between. The CDR3 spells CAMGPGLVSYEQYF. DNA for the CDR3: TGTGCCATGGGCCCCGGGCTCGTCTCCTACGAGCAGTACTTC.

The chain combines TRBV20-1 with TRBJ2-5; 9 bases fit TRBD2. V was clipped by 5 bases and J by 4 bases; unmatched bases: 8. Germline V CDR1 and CDR2: DFQATT, SNEGSKA (reference sequence). This CDR3 contains 14 residues. CDR3 region: CSALRGGAGETQYF. The CDR3 nucleotides are TGCAGTGCTTTGCGGGGGGGTGCCGGAGAGACCCAGTACTTC.

V gene TRBV6-5 combines with J gene TRBJ1-6; the D gene is possibly TRBD1 (6 bases). V was clipped by 0 bases and J by 0 bases, with 15 bases between them. This CDR3 region has 19 residues. The germline V gene encodes CDR1 MNHEY and CDR2 SVGAGI. DNA of the CDR3: TGTGCCAGCAGTTACTCGAACAGGGAGCATTTCTCCTATAATTCACCCCTCCACTTT. Translating gives CASSYSNREHFSYNSPLHF.

The sample holds many counts of this clonotype. The chain couples TRBV29-1 to TRBJ2-6; no definite D call. Per germline, CDR1 SQVTM and CDR2 ANQGSEA. Trimming took 4 bases from V and 3 from J, leaving 10 bases between them. The CDR3 covers 14 residues. The CDR3 sequence: CSVAVLRGANVLTF. DNA of the CDR3: TGCAGCGTTGCGGTCCTACGTGGGGCCAACGTCCTGACTTTC. Together with reference TRBV29-1 and TRBJ2-6, the CDR3 gives the full variable domain: SAVISQKPSRDICQRGTSLTIQCQVDSQVTMMFWYRQQPGQSLTLIATANQGSEATYESGFVIDKFPISRPNLTFSTLTVSNMSPEDSSIYLCSVAVLRGANVLTFGAGSRLTVL.